This TCR beta chain was observed in a study of OX40 agonist ivuxolimab in advanced cancers. Only in-frame clones appear in the TCRdb table, and some are missing; sequencing was by immunoSEQ multiplex PCR. Altogether roughly 90,000 clones are present, under 95% being singletons, with the ten largest covering less than 0.35%. The CDR3 runs to 16 residues. Germline lookup yields CDR1 KGHSH and CDR2 LQKENI. Trimming removed 8 bases from V and 0 bases from J; junction bases left unmatched: 4. Material: CD4+ or CD8+ T cells sorted from blood, obtained in a trial of the OX40 agonist ivuxolimab. The V call is TRBV18, the J call TRBJ2-1; the match to TRBD2 covers 13 bases. The receptor comes from an adult with an advanced solid tumor such as melanoma, head and neck, liver or kidney cancer. The CDR3 bases are TGTGCCAGCCAGACTAGCGGGAGGACCTCCTACAATGAGCAGTTCTTC. This encodes CASQTSGRTSYNEQFF.